Below are 26 T cell receptor beta chains sequenced from a single sample in a study of immune evolution from preneoplasia to lung adenocarcinoma. TCRdb's table, derived via immunoSEQ multiplex PCR, lists solely in-frame clones and lacks some. The sample holds about 5,500 clones, approximately 82% seen once. Sequencing input: FFPE adjacent normal lung tissue. The receptors originated from a person aged 70 to 80 with lung adenocarcinoma.

This clone was seen only a few times. The chain uses TRBV11-2 and TRBJ2-2; TRBD1 might be the D (6 bases). V was shortened by 1 base and J by 5 bases, with 14 bases between the two germline ends. The CDR3 totals 16 residues. The V gene's germline CDR1 is SGHAT and CDR2 FQNNGV. The CDR3 DNA follows: TGTGCCAGCAGCTTAGTACAGGGTGGCTGGACCGGGGAGCTGTTTTTT. Translated, it gives CASSLVQGGWTGELFF.

The chain uses TRBV5-6 and TRBJ1-4; D gene unclear. Germline loops: CDR1 SGHDT, CDR2 YYEEEE. The V end lost 4 bases, the J end lost 2 bases, and 3 bases lay between the germline ends. This CDR3 spans 12 amino acids. The CDR3 DNA sequence: TGTGCCAGCAGCCTCACTAATGAAAAACTGTTTTTT. Protein sequence: CASSLTNEKLFF.

The chain links TRBV30 to TRBJ2-7; maybe TRBD1 (6 bases). CDR1 is GTSNPN, CDR2 SVGIG, per germline (reference sequence). The CDR3 runs 14 residues. V lost 3 bases to trimming and J lost 5 bases, with 17 bases between them. The CDR3 DNA is TGTGCCTGGAGGAACAGGGCTAAGAGGGACGAGCAGTACTTC. Translation: CAWRNRAKRDEQYF.

This clone was seen a single time. The chain has TRBV20-1 and TRBJ1-1; the D is unclear. The CDR3 sequence is 11 residues long. Per the germline V gene, CDR1 is DFQATT and CDR2 is SNEGSKA (reference sequence). Trimming took 1 base from V and 8 from J, leaving 8 bases between them. CDR3 coding DNA: TGCAGTGCTAGAGCAGGCGGAGAAGCTTTCTTT. It specifies CSARAGGEAFF.

The gene calls are TRBV2 and TRBJ2-2; 11 nucleotides align to TRBD1. Germline CDR1 and CDR2: SNHLY and FYNNEI. CDR3 length equals 17 residues. V trimming: 3 bases; J trimming: 7 bases; junction bases outside the gene matches: 10. The CDR3 here is CASSESRTGGRNGELFF. CDR3 in DNA: TGTGCCAGCAGTGAGTCACGGACAGGGGGCAGGAACGGGGAGCTGTTTTTT.

This chain uses TRBV19 with TRBJ2-5; 12 nucleotides match TRBD2. This CDR3 is built from 13 residues. V was pared by 8 bases and J by 13 bases, with 11 bases of the junction left unmatched. The germline gives CDR1 LNHDA, CDR2 SQIVND (reference sequence). The CDR3 sequence: CASSLGTSGPLYF. The CDR3 DNA sequence: TGTGCCAGTTCACTCGGGACTAGCGGGCCCCTGTACTTC.

The V and J genes are TRBV10-1 and TRBJ1-2; tentatively, D is TRBD1 (6 bases). CDR3 length: 13 amino acids. The germline V gene has CDR1 WNHNN and CDR2 SYGVQD (reference sequence). V was clipped by 5 bases and J by 4 bases, with 11 bases between them. The CDR3 spells CASSSTGSYGYTF. The DNA for the CDR3 is TGCGCCAGCAGTTCTACAGGGAGCTATGGCTACACCTTC.

The chain is built from TRBV30 and TRBJ1-6, with TRBD1 matching over 10 bases. Germline V CDR1 and CDR2: GTSNPN, SVGIG (reference sequence). With 2 bases clipped from V and 7 bases from J, the junction kept 2 bases outside the gene matches. The CDR3 has 14 residues. The CDR3 reads CAWSRGQGNSPLHF. In DNA, the CDR3 is TGTGCCTGGAGTAGGGGACAGGGGAATTCACCCCTCCACTTT.

This clone has just one count. This chain links TRBV10-3 with TRBJ2-1; 9 bases align to TRBD2. Germline loops: CDR1 ENHRY, CDR2 SYGVKD. This CDR3 is built from 14 residues. The trim removed 6 bases at V and 3 bases at J, leaving 3 bases unmatched. CDR3 nucleotides: TGTGCCATCAGGGGCGGGGGGGACTACAATGAGCAGTTCTTC. This gives the protein CAIRGGGDYNEQFF.

The rearrangement joins TRBV7-8 to TRBJ1-1; D gene ambiguous. Trimming removed 0 bases from V and 0 bases from J, with 5 bases in between. CDR3 length: 14 residues. Germline CDR1 is SGHVS and CDR2 is FQNEAQ. The CDR3 nucleotides are TGTGCCAGCAGCTTAGCAGGGTTGAACACTGAAGCTTTCTTT. Protein product: CASSLAGLNTEAFF.

The V and J genes are TRBV7-2 and TRBJ2-5; D is unresolved. Germline CDR1 and CDR2: SGHTA and FQGNSA. This CDR3 comprises 15 residues. Trimming took off 5 bases at V and 2 bases at J, with 15 bases between the two ends. CDR3 sequence (DNA): TGTGCCAGCAGCACCCCCCTGAGAGCTCAAGAGACCCAGTACTTC. As protein: CASSTPLRAQETQYF.

The chain links TRBV5-4 to TRBJ2-1; TRBD2 matches at 14 bases. This CDR3 comprises 14 residues. With V trimmed by 4 bases and J by 10 bases, 4 bases remained unmatched. The V gene's germline CDR1 is SGHNT and CDR2 YYREEE (reference sequence). The CDR3, as DNA: TGTGCCAGCAGCAGGGGACTAGCGGGAGAAGAGCAGTTCTTC. This encodes CASSRGLAGEEQFF.

The V call is TRBV19, the J call TRBJ1-5; tentative D call: TRBD1 (5 bases). Germline V gene data show CDR1 as LNHDA and CDR2 as SQIVND (reference sequence). Trimming removed 10 bases at V and 3 bases at J, with 13 bases between. This CDR3 spans 13 amino acids. Written as DNA, the CDR3 is TGTGCCACCGCCGGGGCCACCAATCAGCCCCAGCATTTT. This sequence encodes CATAGATNQPQHF.

A single count supports this clone. V gene TRBV6-6 combines with J gene TRBJ2-3; TRBD2 matches at 8 bases. This CDR3 comprises 15 residues. Germline V gene lookup returns CDR1 MNHNY and CDR2 SVGAGI (reference sequence). Trimming at V came to 10 bases and at J to 5 bases, leaving 14 bases not matched to a gene. CDR3 region: CATTTRAGGVDTQYF. CDR3 nucleotides: TGTGCCACCACCACCCGCGCGGGGGGCGTAGATACGCAGTATTTT.

This clone has just one count. The chain joins TRBV5-1 to TRBJ2-2, with 8 bases aligning to TRBD1. CDR1 SGHRS and CDR2 YFSETQ come from the germline V gene. The ends lost 7 bases at V and 3 bases at J; junction bases unmatched: 8. The CDR3 runs 15 residues. CDR3 amino acids: CASRTGPRDTGELFF. CDR3 coding DNA: TGCGCCAGCCGGACAGGGCCTCGGGACACCGGGGAGCTGTTTTTT.

This clone was seen only once. The chain recombines TRBV4-2 with TRBJ1-5, with D uncertain. This CDR3 is 16 amino acids long. Per germline, CDR1 LGHNA and CDR2 YNFKEQ. Deletions cut 0 bases from V and 0 bases from J, with 9 bases between. CDR3 residues: CASSQEGRFSNQPQHF. CDR3 DNA sequence: TGTGCCAGCAGCCAAGAGGGCAGGTTTAGCAATCAGCCCCAGCATTTT.

This rearrangement joins TRBV28 to TRBJ2-5; 11 bases agree with TRBD2. The germline V gene has CDR1 MDHEN and CDR2 SYDVKM. The CDR3 is 16 residues long. The V segment lost 2 bases and the J segment 5 bases; nucleotides outside the gene matches: 7. The CDR3: CASSLLTSGSWETQYF. The CDR3 DNA follows: TGTGCCAGCAGTTTACTTACTAGCGGGAGTTGGGAGACCCAGTACTTC.

The chain uses TRBV6-5 and TRBJ2-1; 8 nucleotides agree with TRBD2. The CDR3 has 15 amino acids. Germline CDR1 MNHEY, CDR2 SVGAGI. V gave up 2 bases and J gave up 9 bases; unmatched junction bases: 9. CDR3 region: CASSYGGLEVVEQFF. The CDR3 DNA is TGTGCCAGCAGTTACGGGGGACTAGAAGTGGTTGAGCAGTTCTTC.

The genes are TRBV7-9 and TRBJ2-7; TRBD2 agrees at 7 bases. Germline CDR1 SEHNR, CDR2 FQNEAQ (reference sequence). This CDR3 has 15 amino acids. V shed 6 bases and J 2 bases; nucleotides not matched to a gene: 10. CDR3 in DNA: TGTGCCAGCAGTACACCTCGGGAGGTGACCTACGAGCAGTACTTC. It yields the protein CASSTPREVTYEQYF.

This chain links TRBV29-1 with TRBJ1-1; D not certain. There are 10 residues in the CDR3. Germline V lookup: CDR1 SQVTM, CDR2 ANQGSEA. V was pared by 5 bases and J by 1 base, with 2 bases between. CDR3 loop: CSVQNTEAFF. DNA of the CDR3: TGCAGCGTTCAGAACACTGAAGCTTTCTTT.

In this sample, this clone turned up a few times. The rearrangement links TRBV5-1 to TRBJ2-2; D is possibly TRBD1 or TRBD2 (5 bases each). This CDR3 is built from 14 residues. The V gene's germline CDR1 is SGHRS and CDR2 YFSETQ. V was trimmed by 7 bases and J by 2 bases, leaving 12 bases between them. As DNA, the CDR3 is TGCGCCAGCTCGGGACGGACAAACACCGGGGAGCTGTTTTTT. This codes for CASSGRTNTGELFF.

V usage is TRBV18 and J usage is TRBJ1-6; D is undetermined. Germline-derived CDR1 and CDR2 are KGHSH and LQKENI. The CDR3 extends over 14 amino acids. The ends were cut back, 0 bases at V and 9 bases at J, with 9 bases in the middle. CDR3 residues: CASSPPPFPSPLHF. DNA of the CDR3: TGTGCCAGCTCACCACCACCTTTTCCTTCACCCCTCCACTTT.

The chain joins TRBV7-9 to TRBJ2-1; 10 nucleotides align to TRBD2. The V gene end was trimmed by 6 bases and the J gene end by 6 bases; junction bases not matched to a gene: 8. Per germline, CDR1 SEHNR and CDR2 FQNEAQ (reference sequence). The CDR3 spans 15 residues. Here the CDR3 reads CASSHGTSVVNEQFF. DNA of the CDR3: TGTGCCAGCAGTCACGGGACTAGCGTGGTCAATGAGCAGTTCTTC.

This chain links TRBV11-2 with TRBJ2-2, with a possible D match to TRBD1 (6 bases). Germline V lookup: CDR1 SGHAT, CDR2 FQNNGV. Trimming left V 1 base short and J 3 bases short, with 12 bases between. CDR3 length: 16 residues. CDR3 in amino acids: CASSLGSGAHTGELFF. The CDR3 coding sequence is TGTGCCAGCAGCTTAGGCTCAGGGGCACACACCGGGGAGCTGTTTTTT.

A single count supports this clone. The rearrangement uses TRBV5-1 and TRBJ1-4; TRBD1 matches at 9 bases. This CDR3 spans 16 amino acids. With V trimmed by 0 bases and J by 3 bases, 3 bases remained unmatched. CDR1 SGHRS and CDR2 YFSETQ come from the germline V gene. CDR3 protein: CASSLVQGASNEKLFF. The CDR3 DNA is TGCGCCAGCAGCTTGGTACAGGGGGCCTCTAATGAAAAACTGTTTTTT. Using reference TRBV5-1 and TRBJ1-4 for the parts outside the CDR3, the full variable domain is KAGVTQTPRYLIKTRGQQVTLSCSPISGHRSVSWYQQTPGQGLQFLFEYFSETQRNKGNFPGRFSGRQFSNSRSEMNVSTLELGDSALYLCASSLVQGASNEKLFFGSGTQLSVL.

The chain links TRBV4-2 to TRBJ1-5, with 7 bases lining up with TRBD1. J was trimmed by 7 bases and V by 4 bases; bases with no gene match: 13. This CDR3 contains 16 residues. Germline lookup yields CDR1 LGHNA and CDR2 YNFKEQ. This CDR3 is CASSPTAGRGNQPQHF. Written as DNA, the CDR3 is TGTGCCAGCAGCCCGACCGCAGGCAGGGGGAACCAGCCCCAGCATTTT.